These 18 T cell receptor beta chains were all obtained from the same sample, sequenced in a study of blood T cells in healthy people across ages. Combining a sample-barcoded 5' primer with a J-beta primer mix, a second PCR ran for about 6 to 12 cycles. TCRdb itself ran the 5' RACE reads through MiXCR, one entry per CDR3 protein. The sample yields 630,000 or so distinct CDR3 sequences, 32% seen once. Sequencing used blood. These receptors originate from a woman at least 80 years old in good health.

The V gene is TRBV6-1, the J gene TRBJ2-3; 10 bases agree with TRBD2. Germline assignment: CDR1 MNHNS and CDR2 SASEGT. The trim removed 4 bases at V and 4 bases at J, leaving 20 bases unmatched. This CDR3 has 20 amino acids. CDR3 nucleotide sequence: TGTGCCAGCAGTGCCCTACCCCCTAGCGGGGGCCCTAGGGGCCCAGATACGCAGTATTTT. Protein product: CASSALPPSGGPRGPDTQYF.

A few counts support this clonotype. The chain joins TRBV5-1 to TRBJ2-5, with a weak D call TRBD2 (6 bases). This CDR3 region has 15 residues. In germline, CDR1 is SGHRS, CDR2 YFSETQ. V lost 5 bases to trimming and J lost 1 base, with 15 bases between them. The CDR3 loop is CASRVAGRSQETQYF. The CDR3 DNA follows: TGCGCCAGCAGGGTGGCGGGGCGGAGCCAAGAGACCCAGTACTTC.

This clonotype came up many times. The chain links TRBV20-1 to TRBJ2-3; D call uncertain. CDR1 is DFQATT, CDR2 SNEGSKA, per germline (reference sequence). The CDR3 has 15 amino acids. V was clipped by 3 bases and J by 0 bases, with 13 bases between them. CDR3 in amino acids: CSAREWGPSTDTQYF. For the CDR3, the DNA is TGCAGTGCTAGGGAGTGGGGTCCCAGCACAGATACGCAGTATTTT.

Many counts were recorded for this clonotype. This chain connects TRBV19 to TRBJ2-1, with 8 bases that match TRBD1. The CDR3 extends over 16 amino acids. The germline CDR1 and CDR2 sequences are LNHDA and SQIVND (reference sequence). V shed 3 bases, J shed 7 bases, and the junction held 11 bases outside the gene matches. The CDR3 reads CASSMGGQGLANEQFF. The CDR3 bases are TGTGCCAGTAGTATGGGAGGACAGGGCCTTGCAAATGAGCAGTTCTTC.

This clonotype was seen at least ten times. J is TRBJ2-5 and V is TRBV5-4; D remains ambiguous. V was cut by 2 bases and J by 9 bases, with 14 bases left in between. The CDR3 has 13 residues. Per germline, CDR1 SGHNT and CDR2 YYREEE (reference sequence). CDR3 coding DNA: TGTGCCAGCAGCTTAGACGGAATTCGGGCCCAGTACTTC. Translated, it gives CASSLDGIRAQYF.

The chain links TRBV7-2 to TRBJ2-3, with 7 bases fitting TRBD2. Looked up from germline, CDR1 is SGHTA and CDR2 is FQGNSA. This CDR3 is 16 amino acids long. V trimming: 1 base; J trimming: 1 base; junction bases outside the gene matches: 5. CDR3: CASSLDGGYGTDTQYF. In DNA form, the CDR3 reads TGTGCCAGCAGCTTAGACGGGGGGTACGGCACAGATACGCAGTATTTT.

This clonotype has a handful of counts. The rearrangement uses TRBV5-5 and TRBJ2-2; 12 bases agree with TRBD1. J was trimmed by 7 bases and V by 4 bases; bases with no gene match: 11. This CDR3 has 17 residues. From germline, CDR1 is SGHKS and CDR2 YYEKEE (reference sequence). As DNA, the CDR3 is TGTGCCAGCAGCCCCATCTCCGGGACAGGGGGCATCGGGGAGCTGTTTTTT. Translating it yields CASSPISGTGGIGELFF.

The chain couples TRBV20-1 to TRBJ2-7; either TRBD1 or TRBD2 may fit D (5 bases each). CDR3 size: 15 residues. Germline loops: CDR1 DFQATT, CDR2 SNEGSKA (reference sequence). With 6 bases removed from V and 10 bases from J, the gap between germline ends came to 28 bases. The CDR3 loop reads CSAETGPLPKGTQYF. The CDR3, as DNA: TGCAGTGCCGAGACGGGGCCTCTACCTAAGGGAACCCAGTACTTC.

The CDR3 is CASSPRLAGGPIEQFF. The CDR3 nucleotides read TGTGCCAGCAGCCCCCGACTAGCGGGGGGGCCCATTGAGCAGTTCTTC. The chain has TRBV7-2 and TRBJ2-1, with 14 positions matching TRBD2. The junction had 9 bases not matched to a gene; V was cut back by 5 bases and J by 9 bases. The CDR3 has 16 residues. Germline CDR1 and CDR2: SGHTA and FQGNSA.

The CDR3 DNA is TGCAGTGCTAGAAGGGCCTACGAGCAGTACTTC. Its protein product is CSARRAYEQYF. The chain recombines TRBV20-1 with TRBJ2-7; no clear D. Trimming took 2 bases from V and 2 from J, leaving 4 bases between them. Germline assignment: CDR1 DFQATT and CDR2 SNEGSKA (reference sequence). This CDR3 is built from 11 residues.

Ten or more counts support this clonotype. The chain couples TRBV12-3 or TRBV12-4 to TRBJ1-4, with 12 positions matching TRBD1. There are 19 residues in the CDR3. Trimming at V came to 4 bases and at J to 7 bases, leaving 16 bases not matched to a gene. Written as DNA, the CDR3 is TGTGCCAGCAGTTCTATCCTCCGGGACAGGGGGCTAGTACGTGAAAAACTGTTTTTT. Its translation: CASSSILRDRGLVREKLFF.

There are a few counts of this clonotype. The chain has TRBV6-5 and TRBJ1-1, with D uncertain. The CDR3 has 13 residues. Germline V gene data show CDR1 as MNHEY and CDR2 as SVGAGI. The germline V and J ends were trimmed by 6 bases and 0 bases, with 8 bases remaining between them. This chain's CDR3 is CASRLGMNTEAFF. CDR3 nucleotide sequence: TGTGCCAGCAGGCTTGGGATGAACACTGAAGCTTTCTTT.

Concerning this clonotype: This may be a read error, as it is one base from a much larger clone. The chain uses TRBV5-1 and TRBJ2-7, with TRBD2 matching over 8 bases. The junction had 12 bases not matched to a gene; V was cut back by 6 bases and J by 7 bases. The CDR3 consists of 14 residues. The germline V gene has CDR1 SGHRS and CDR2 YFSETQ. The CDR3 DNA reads TGCGCCAGCACCCAACCGGGGGGGATGGATGAGCAGTACTTC. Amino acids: CASTQPGGMDEQYF.

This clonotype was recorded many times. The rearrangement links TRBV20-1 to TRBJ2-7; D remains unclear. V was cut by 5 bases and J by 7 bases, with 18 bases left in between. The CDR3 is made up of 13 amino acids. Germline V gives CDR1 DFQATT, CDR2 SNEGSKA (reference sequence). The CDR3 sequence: CSAVPLDGEEQYF. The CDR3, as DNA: TGCAGTGCTGTACCCCTAGACGGTGAGGAGCAGTACTTC.

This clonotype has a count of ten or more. The CDR3: CASSQDWGRPSYGYTF. CDR3 nucleotides: TGTGCCAGCAGCCAAGATTGGGGACGGCCGTCCTATGGCTACACCTTC. The chain couples TRBV14 to TRBJ1-2, with D possibly TRBD1 on 5 matching bases. Germline loops: CDR1 SGHDN, CDR2 FVKESK. CDR3 size: 16 residues. V was shortened by 0 bases and J by 4 bases, with 15 bases between the two germline ends.

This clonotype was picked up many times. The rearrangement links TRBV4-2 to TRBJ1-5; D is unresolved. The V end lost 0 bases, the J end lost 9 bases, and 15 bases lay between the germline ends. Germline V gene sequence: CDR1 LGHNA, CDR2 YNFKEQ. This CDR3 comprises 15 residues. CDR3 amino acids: CASSQDDTASRPQHF. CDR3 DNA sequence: TGTGCCAGCAGCCAAGATGACACCGCTTCGCGGCCCCAGCATTTT.

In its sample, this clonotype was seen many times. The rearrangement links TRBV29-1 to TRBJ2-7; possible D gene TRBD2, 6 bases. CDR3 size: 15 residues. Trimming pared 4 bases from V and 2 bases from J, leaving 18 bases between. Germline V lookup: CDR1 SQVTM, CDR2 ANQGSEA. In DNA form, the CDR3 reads TGCAGCGTTGTCGTGTATCCGGCGGGGACCTACGAGCAGTACTTC. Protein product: CSVVVYPAGTYEQYF.

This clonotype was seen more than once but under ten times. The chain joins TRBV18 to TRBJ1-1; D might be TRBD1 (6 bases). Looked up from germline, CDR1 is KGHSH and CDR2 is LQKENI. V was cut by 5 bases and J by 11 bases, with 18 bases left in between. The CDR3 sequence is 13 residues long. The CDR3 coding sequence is TGTGCCAGCTCAACTTCGGCAGGGGCAATTGCTTTCTTT. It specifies CASSTSAGAIAFF.